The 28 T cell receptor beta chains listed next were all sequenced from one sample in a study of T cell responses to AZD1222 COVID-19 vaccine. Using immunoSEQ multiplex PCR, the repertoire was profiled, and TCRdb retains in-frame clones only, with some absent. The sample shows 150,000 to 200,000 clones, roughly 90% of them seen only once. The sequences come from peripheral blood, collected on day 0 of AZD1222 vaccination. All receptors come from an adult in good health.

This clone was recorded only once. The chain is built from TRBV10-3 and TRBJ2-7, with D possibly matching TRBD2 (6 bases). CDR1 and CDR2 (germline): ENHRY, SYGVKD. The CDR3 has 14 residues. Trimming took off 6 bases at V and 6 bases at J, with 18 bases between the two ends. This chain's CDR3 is CAIRRRTGGSEQYF. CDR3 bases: TGTGCCATCAGACGGAGGACCGGGGGAAGCGAGCAGTACTTC.

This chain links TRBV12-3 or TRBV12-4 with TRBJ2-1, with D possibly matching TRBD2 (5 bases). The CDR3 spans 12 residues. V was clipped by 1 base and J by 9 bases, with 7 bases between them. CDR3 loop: CASSLGTPEQFF. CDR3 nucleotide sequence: TGTGCCAGCAGTTTAGGGACTCCTGAGCAGTTCTTC.

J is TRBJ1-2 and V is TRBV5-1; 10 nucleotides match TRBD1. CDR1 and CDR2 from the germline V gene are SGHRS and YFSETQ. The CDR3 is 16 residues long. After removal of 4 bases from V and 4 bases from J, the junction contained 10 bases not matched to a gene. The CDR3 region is CASSSGTGERGYGYTF. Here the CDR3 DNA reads TGCGCCAGCAGCAGCGGGACAGGGGAGAGAGGCTATGGCTACACCTTC. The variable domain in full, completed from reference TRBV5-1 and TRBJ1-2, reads KAGVTQTPRYLIKTRGQQVTLSCSPISGHRSVSWYQQTPGQGLQFLFEYFSETQRNKGNFPGRFSGRQFSNSRSEMNVSTLELGDSALYLCASSSGTGERGYGYTFGSGTRLTVV.

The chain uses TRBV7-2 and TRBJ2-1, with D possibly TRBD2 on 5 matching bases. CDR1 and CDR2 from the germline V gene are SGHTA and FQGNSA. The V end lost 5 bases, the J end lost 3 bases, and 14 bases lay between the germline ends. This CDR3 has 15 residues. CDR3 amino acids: CASSTGLPFYNEQFF. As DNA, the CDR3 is TGTGCCAGCAGCACCGGACTTCCCTTCTACAATGAGCAGTTCTTC.

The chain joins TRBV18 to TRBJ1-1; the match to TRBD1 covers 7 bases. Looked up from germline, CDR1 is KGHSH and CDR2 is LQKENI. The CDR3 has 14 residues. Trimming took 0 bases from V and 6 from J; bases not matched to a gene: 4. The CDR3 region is CASSPPPQGAEAFF. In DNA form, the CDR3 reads TGTGCCAGCTCACCACCCCCTCAGGGGGCTGAAGCTTTCTTT.

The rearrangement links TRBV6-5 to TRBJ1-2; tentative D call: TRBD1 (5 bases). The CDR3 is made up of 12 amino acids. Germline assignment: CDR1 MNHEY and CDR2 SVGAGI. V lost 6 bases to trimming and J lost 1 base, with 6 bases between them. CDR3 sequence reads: CASRTDNYGYTF. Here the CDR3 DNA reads TGTGCCAGCAGGACAGATAACTATGGCTACACCTTC.

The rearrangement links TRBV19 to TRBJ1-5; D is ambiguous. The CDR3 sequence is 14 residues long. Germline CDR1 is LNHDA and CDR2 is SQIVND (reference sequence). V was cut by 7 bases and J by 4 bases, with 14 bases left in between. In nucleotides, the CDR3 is TGTGCCAGTAATAGTGGGCAGATTAATCAGCCCCAGCATTTT. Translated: CASNSGQINQPQHF.

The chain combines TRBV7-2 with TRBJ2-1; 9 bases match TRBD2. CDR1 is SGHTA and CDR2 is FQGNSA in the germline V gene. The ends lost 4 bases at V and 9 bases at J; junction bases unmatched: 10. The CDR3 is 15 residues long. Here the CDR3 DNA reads TGTGCCAGCAGCTCCTGGTCTAGCGGGACCAGTGAGCAGTTCTTC. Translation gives CASSSWSSGTSEQFF.

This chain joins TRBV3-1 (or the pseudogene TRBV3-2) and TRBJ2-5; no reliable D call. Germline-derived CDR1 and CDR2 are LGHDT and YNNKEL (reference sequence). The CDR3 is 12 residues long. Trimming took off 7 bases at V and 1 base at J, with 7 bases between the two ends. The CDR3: CASTRSQETQYF. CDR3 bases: TGTGCCAGCACCCGCTCCCAAGAGACCCAGTACTTC.

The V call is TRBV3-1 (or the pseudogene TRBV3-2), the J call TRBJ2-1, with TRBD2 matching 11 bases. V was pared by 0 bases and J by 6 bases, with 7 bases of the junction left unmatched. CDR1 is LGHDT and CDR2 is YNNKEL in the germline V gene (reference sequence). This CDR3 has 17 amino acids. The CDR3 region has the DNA TGTGCCAGCAGCCAAGATAAAAGAACTAGCGGGAGCAATGAGCAGTTCTTC. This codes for CASSQDKRTSGSNEQFF.

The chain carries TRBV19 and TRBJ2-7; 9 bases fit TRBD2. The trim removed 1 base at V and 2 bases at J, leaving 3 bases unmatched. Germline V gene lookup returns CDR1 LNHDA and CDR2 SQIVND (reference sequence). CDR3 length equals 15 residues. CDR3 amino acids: CASSIGIAGAYEQYF. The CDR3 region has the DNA TGTGCCAGTAGTATAGGGATAGCGGGGGCCTACGAGCAGTACTTC.

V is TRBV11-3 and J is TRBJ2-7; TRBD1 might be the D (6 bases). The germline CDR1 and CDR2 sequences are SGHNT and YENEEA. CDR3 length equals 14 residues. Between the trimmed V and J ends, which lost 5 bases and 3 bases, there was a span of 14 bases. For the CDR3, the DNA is TGTGCCAGCAGCCAGGGGTTGCAGGACTACGAGCAGTACTTC. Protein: CASSQGLQDYEQYF.

CDR3 in DNA: TGTGCCAGCAGTTTGCGGCAGGGTTACGAGCAGTACTTC. Its protein product is CASSLRQGYEQYF. The chain carries TRBV12-3 or TRBV12-4 and TRBJ2-7, with D possibly TRBD1 on 5 matching bases. The CDR3 runs to 13 residues. V was shortened by 3 bases and J by 4 bases, with 10 bases between the two germline ends.

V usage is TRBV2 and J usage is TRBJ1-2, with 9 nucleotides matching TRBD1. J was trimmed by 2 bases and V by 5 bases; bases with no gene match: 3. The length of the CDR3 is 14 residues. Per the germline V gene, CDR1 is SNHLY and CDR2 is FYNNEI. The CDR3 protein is CASSNRGLNYGYTF. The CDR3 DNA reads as TGTGCCAGCAGTAACAGGGGGCTAAACTATGGCTACACCTTC.

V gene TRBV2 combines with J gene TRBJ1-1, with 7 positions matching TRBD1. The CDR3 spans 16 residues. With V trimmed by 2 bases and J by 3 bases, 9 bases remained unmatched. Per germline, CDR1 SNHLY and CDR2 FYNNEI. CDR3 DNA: TGTGCCAGCAGTGAAAAAGGGGGCCCAGGGGACACTGAAGCTTTCTTT. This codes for CASSEKGGPGDTEAFF.

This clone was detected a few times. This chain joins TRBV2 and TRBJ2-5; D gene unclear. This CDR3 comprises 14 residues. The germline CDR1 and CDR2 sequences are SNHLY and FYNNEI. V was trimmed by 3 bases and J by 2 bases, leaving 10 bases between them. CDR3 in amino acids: CASSEQQSQETQYF. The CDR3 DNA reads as TGTGCCAGCAGTGAGCAACAGTCTCAAGAGACCCAGTACTTC.

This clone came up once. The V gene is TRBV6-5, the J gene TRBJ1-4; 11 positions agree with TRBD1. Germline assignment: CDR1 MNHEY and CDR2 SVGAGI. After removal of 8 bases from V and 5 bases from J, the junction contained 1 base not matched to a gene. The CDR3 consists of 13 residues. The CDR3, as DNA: TGTGCCAGCGGGGACAGGGGGAATGAAAAACTGTTTTTT. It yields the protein CASGDRGNEKLFF.

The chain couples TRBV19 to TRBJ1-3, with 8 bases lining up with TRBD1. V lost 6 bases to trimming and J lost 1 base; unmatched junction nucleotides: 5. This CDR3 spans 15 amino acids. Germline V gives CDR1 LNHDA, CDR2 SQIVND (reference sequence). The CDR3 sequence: CASSAQGASGNTIYF. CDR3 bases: TGTGCCAGTAGCGCCCAGGGGGCGTCTGGAAACACCATATATTTT.

CDR3 in DNA: TGTGCCAGCAGTCGTATTCAGGGGGGGGGCAATCAGCCCCAGCATTTT. Protein product: CASSRIQGGGNQPQHF. The chain joins TRBV27 to TRBJ1-5; 7 bases map to TRBD1. With 5 bases clipped from V and 2 bases from J, the junction kept 9 bases outside the gene matches. Looked up from germline, CDR1 is MNHEY and CDR2 is SMNVEV (reference sequence). CDR3 length: 16 residues.

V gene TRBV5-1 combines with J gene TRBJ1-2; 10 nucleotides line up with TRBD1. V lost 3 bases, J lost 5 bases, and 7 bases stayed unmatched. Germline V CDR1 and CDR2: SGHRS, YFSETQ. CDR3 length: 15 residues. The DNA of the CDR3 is TGCGCCAGCAGCTCCTCTTGGACAGGGGGATATGGCTACACCTTC. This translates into CASSSSWTGGYGYTF.

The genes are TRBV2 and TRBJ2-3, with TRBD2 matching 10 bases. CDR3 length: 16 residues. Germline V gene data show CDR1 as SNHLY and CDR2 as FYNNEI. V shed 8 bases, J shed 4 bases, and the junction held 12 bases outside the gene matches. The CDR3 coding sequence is TGTGCCAGCCGACGACTCCTAGCGGGAGCGGCAGATACGCAGTATTTT. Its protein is CASRRLLAGAADTQYF.

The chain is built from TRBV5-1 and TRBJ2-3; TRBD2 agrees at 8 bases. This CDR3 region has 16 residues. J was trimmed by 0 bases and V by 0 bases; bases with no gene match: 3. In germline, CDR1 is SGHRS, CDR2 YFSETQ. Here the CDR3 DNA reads TGCGCCAGCAGCTTGGGTAGCGGGGCTAGCACAGATACGCAGTATTTT. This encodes CASSLGSGASTDTQYF.

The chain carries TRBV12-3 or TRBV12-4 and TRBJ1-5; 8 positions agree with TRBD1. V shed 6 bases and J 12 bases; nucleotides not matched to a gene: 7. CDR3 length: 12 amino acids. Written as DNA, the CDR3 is TGTGCCAGCAGCGCCTCAACAGGGGGCCAGCATTTT. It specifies CASSASTGGQHF.

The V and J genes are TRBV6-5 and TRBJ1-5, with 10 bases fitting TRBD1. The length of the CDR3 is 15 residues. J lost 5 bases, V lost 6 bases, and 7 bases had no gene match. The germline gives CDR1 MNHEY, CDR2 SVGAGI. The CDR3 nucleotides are TGTGCCAGCAGAGCCCGGGACAGGGGTCATCAGCCCCAGCATTTT. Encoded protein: CASRARDRGHQPQHF.

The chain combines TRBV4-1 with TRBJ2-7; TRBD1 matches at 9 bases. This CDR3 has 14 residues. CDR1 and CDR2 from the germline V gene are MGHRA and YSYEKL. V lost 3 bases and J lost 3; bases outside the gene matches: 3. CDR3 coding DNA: TGCGCCAGCAGCCAGCGGGACAGGGACTACGAGCAGTACTTC. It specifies CASSQRDRDYEQYF.

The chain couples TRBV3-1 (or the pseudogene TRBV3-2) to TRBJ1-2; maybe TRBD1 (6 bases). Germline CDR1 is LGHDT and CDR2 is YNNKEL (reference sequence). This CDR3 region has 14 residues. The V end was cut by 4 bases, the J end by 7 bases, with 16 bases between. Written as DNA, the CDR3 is TGTGCCAGCAGCCTTACAGGGTCGACCTTTGGCTACACCTTC. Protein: CASSLTGSTFGYTF.

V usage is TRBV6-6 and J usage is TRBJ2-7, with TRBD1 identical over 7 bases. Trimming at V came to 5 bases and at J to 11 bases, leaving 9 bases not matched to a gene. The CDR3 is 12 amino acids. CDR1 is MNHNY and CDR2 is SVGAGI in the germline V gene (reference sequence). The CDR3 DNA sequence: TGTGCCAGCAGTCTACAGGGGTCCAAAGAGTACTTC. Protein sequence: CASSLQGSKEYF.

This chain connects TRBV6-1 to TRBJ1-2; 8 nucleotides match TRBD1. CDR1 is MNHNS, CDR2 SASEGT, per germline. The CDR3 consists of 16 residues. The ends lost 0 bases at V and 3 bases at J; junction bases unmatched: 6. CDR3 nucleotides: TGTGCCAGCAGTGAAGCCGACAGGGGCTGGGACTATGGCTACACCTTC. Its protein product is CASSEADRGWDYGYTF.